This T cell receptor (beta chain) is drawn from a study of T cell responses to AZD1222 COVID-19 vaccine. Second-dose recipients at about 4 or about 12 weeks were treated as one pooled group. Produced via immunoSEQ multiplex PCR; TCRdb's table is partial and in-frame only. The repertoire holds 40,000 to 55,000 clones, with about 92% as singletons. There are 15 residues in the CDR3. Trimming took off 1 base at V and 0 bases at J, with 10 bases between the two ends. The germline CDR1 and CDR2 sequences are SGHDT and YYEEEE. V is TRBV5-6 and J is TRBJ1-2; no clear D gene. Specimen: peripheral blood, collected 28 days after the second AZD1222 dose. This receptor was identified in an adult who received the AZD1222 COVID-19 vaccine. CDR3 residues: CASSLPRRTNYGYTF. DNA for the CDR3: TGTGCCAGCAGCTTGCCTCGACGGACTAACTATGGCTACACCTTC.